Below are 23 T cell receptor beta chains sequenced from a single sample in a study of regulatory T cells in long-lasting Graves disease. Library construction for TCR beta used iRepertoire HTBI primers and Arm-PCR of CDR3 regions. A single record per CDR3 protein comes from TCRdb applying MiXCR to the multiplex PCR reads. The sample carries some 240,000 distinct CDR3 sequences, 15% to 20% recorded once. Time point described: newly diagnosed GD, antithyroid drugs for less than 3 months. Construction of the TCR library relied on RNA isolated from PBMCs. The same specimen was also included in a second study, on T cells in Graves' hyperthyroidism and ophthalmopathy.

This material consisted of peripheral blood mononuclear cells (PBMCs), taken at new diagnosis, from a patient treated with antithyroid drugs. The origin of the receptors is a woman aged 25 to 45 with Graves disease.

This clonotype appeared many times. The chain combines TRBV29-1 with TRBJ1-5; D may be TRBD1 (6 bases). The germline V gene has CDR1 SQVTM and CDR2 ANQGSEA. The CDR3 sequence is 14 residues long. V shed 1 base and J shed 2 bases, with 9 bases lying between them. CDR3 in amino acids: CSVEGSGGNQPQHF. CDR3 sequence (DNA): TGCAGCGTTGAAGGGTCAGGGGGCAATCAGCCCCAGCATTTT.

This clonotype occurred many times. In DNA, the CDR3 is TGTGCCTGGATGCGAGCGGGAGCCGCCGATGAGCAGTTCTTC. Its translation is CAWMRAGAADEQFF. V usage is TRBV30 and J usage is TRBJ2-1; 8 nucleotides match TRBD2. Germline values: CDR1 GTSNPN, CDR2 SVGIG (reference sequence). V was pared by 4 bases and J by 8 bases, with 10 bases of the junction left unmatched. The CDR3 covers 14 residues.

The chain is built from TRBV9 and TRBJ2-3; TRBD1 or TRBD2 may be the D gene (6 bases each). The germline V gene has CDR1 SGDLS and CDR2 YYNGEE. V dropped 3 bases and J dropped 11 bases, with 19 bases sitting between them. The CDR3 has 14 amino acids. CDR3 DNA: TGTGCCAGCAGCGCCCCCACGGGGGCCTTTGGGCAGTATTTT. Its translation is CASSAPTGAFGQYF.

The chain recombines TRBV9 with TRBJ1-6; 10 nucleotides line up with TRBD1. Looked up from germline, CDR1 is SGDLS and CDR2 is YYNGEE. The CDR3 consists of 17 residues. V was clipped by 1 base and J by 8 bases; unmatched bases: 9. Here the CDR3 DNA reads TGTGCCAGCAGCGTATCTATCGACAGGGGGCCTGATTCACCCCTCCACTTT. Protein: CASSVSIDRGPDSPLHF.

This clonotype was detected many times. The chain joins TRBV11-2 to TRBJ1-1, with a weak D call TRBD1 (5 bases). Trimming stripped 3 bases from V and 10 bases from J, with 15 bases between. The CDR3 is 13 residues long. Germline V gene data show CDR1 as SGHAT and CDR2 as FQNNGV. Here the CDR3 reads CASSLDRGSRAFF. In nucleotides, the CDR3 is TGTGCCAGCAGCTTGGACCGGGGGAGTAGAGCTTTCTTT.

This clonotype was observed many times. The rearrangement uses TRBV3-1 and TRBJ1-4; maybe TRBD1 (5 bases). The CDR3 loop spans 16 amino acids. V was shortened by 0 bases and J by 2 bases, with 10 bases between the two germline ends. The germline CDR1 and CDR2 sequences are LGHDT and YNNKEL (reference sequence). The CDR3 sequence is CASSQERRVTNEKLFF. The CDR3 coding sequence is TGTGCCAGCAGCCAAGAACGCAGGGTGACTAATGAAAAACTGTTTTTT.

This clonotype was detected ten times or more. The V and J genes are TRBV6-1 and TRBJ2-7; TRBD1 aligns across 9 bases. The trim removed 4 bases at V and 4 bases at J, leaving 5 bases unmatched. Germline-derived CDR1 and CDR2 are MNHNS and SASEGT. This CDR3 has 14 residues. CDR3 loop: CASSADRGAYEQYF. CDR3 nucleotide sequence: TGTGCCAGCAGTGCCGACAGGGGGGCGTACGAGCAGTACTTC.

This clonotype was seen repeatedly, ten times or more. The chain combines TRBV12-3 or TRBV12-4 with TRBJ1-2; 11 bases are shared with TRBD1. J was trimmed by 7 bases and V by 6 bases; bases with no gene match: 7. The CDR3 covers 14 residues. The CDR3 sequence is CASSRTGGASGYTF. In DNA form, the CDR3 reads TGTGCCAGCAGCCGGACAGGGGGCGCGTCTGGCTACACCTTC.

This clonotype was counted ten times or more. This chain links TRBV20-1 with TRBJ2-5; 14 positions match TRBD2. This CDR3 comprises 15 residues. The trim removed 5 bases at V and 3 bases at J, leaving 5 bases unmatched. Germline loops: CDR1 DFQATT, CDR2 SNEGSKA (reference sequence). The CDR3 region is CSASPGLAGEETQYF. The CDR3 DNA sequence: TGCAGTGCTTCCCCGGGACTAGCGGGGGAAGAGACCCAGTACTTC.

The genes are TRBV24-1 and TRBJ2-1; D is undetermined. From germline, CDR1 is KGHDR and CDR2 SFDVKD. The CDR3 is made up of 15 amino acids. V was cut by 7 bases and J by 0 bases, with 12 bases left in between. The CDR3 DNA sequence: TGTGCCACCAGCACCCCTGGGCTCTCCTACAATGAGCAGTTCTTC. Translating it yields CATSTPGLSYNEQFF.

This clonotype was observed a handful of times. This sequence joins TRBV11-2 and TRBJ2-6; TRBD2 matches at 11 bases. CDR3 length: 20 amino acids. The junction had 16 bases not matched to a gene; V was cut back by 5 bases and J by 4 bases. Germline loops: CDR1 SGHAT, CDR2 FQNNGV. The CDR3 sequence: CASSPPPSLAGAPGANVLTF. The CDR3 coding sequence is TGTGCCAGCAGCCCGCCACCCTCACTAGCGGGAGCACCAGGGGCCAACGTCCTGACTTTC.

This clonotype was picked up many times. The V and J genes are TRBV30 and TRBJ2-1; 9 nucleotides align to TRBD1. V shed 3 bases, J shed 5 bases, and the junction held 8 bases outside the gene matches. This CDR3 is 15 amino acids long. Germline V gene data show CDR1 as GTSNPN and CDR2 as SVGIG (reference sequence). The CDR3 bases are TGTGCCTGGAGGAGGGGGGACAGGGTCCACAATGAGCAGTTCTTC. This codes for CAWRRGDRVHNEQFF.

This clonotype was observed many times. The V call is TRBV19, the J call TRBJ1-5; TRBD1 aligns across 10 bases. J lost 2 bases, V lost 5 bases, and 9 bases had no gene match. The V gene's germline CDR1 is LNHDA and CDR2 SQIVND (reference sequence). CDR3 size: 17 residues. This CDR3 reads CASSAALGTGGNQPQHF. CDR3 DNA: TGTGCCAGTAGTGCTGCCTTAGGGACAGGGGGCAATCAGCCCCAGCATTTT.

This clonotype has a handful of counts. CDR3 in amino acids: CASRRWVPVRYGYTF. The CDR3 DNA is TGTGCCAGCAGACGCTGGGTCCCCGTCAGGTATGGCTACACCTTC. V and J are TRBV5-6 and TRBJ1-2; D gene uncertain. Germline-derived CDR1 and CDR2 are SGHDT and YYEEEE. The ends were cut back, 5 bases at V and 5 bases at J, with 19 bases in the middle. The CDR3 sequence is 15 residues long.

The gene calls are TRBV11-2 and TRBJ2-7; no clear D. Germline V CDR1 and CDR2: SGHAT, FQNNGV. The CDR3 is 14 residues long. The germline V and J ends were trimmed by 7 bases and 0 bases, with 13 bases remaining between them. The CDR3 protein is CASNFQAYSYEQYF. CDR3 DNA: TGTGCCAGCAACTTCCAGGCTTACTCCTACGAGCAGTACTTC.

In its sample, this clonotype was seen many times. The chain couples TRBV20-1 to TRBJ2-5; 10 bases match TRBD2. Germline V gene sequence: CDR1 DFQATT, CDR2 SNEGSKA (reference sequence). This CDR3 is built from 14 residues. With 6 bases clipped from V and 4 bases from J, the junction kept 8 bases outside the gene matches. CDR3 sequence reads: CSAFRLAGIETQYF. In DNA form, the CDR3 reads TGCAGTGCCTTCCGACTAGCGGGTATAGAGACCCAGTACTTC.

Regarding this clonotype: Only one base separates this from a far larger clonotype, so it likely reflects a read error. The chain carries TRBV6-2 or TRBV6-3 and TRBJ2-3; TRBD2 agrees at 11 bases. Trimming removed 6 bases from V and 1 base from J; junction bases left unmatched: 3. Germline V gives CDR1 MNHEY, CDR2 SVGEGT. This CDR3 spans 15 amino acids. The CDR3 coding sequence is TGTGCCAGCAGAAAGACTAGCGGGGGCACAGATACGCAGTATTTT. It yields the protein CASRKTSGGTDTQYF.

This chain connects TRBV12-3 or TRBV12-4 to TRBJ2-1; 11 nucleotides line up with TRBD1. This CDR3 is built from 14 residues. The junction had 4 bases not matched to a gene; V was cut back by 6 bases and J by 6 bases. The CDR3 region is CASRRGTGGNEQFF. The CDR3 DNA reads as TGTGCCAGCAGACGCGGGACAGGGGGCAATGAGCAGTTCTTC.

This clonotype was observed many times. This CDR3 is CSVKGSGNYGYTF. CDR3 DNA sequence: TGCAGCGTTAAAGGTTCGGGGAACTATGGCTACACCTTC. The chain is built from TRBV29-1 and TRBJ1-2; D is ambiguous. V was trimmed by 5 bases and J by 2 bases, leaving 12 bases between them. Germline V gene data show CDR1 as SQVTM and CDR2 as ANQGSEA. The CDR3 spans 13 residues.

This clonotype was observed at least ten times. The rearrangement uses TRBV3-1 and TRBJ2-7; D possibly corresponds to TRBD1 (5 bases). CDR3 length: 14 residues. Trimming stripped 3 bases from V and 2 bases from J, with 11 bases between. CDR1 and CDR2 from the germline V gene are LGHDT and YNNKEL (reference sequence). The CDR3 DNA is TGTGCCAGCAGCCACCTAGGGGTTACCTACGAGCAGTACTTC. This gives the protein CASSHLGVTYEQYF.

In its sample, this clonotype was seen many times. The chain couples TRBV2 to TRBJ2-3, with TRBD2 as a possible D gene (7 bases). V lost 4 bases and J lost 2, with 25 bases in between. This CDR3 spans 19 amino acids. Germline V gene sequence: CDR1 SNHLY, CDR2 FYNNEI. CDR3 region: CASSGGLPGLPTITDTQYF. In nucleotides, the CDR3 is TGTGCCAGCAGTGGGGGGCTCCCGGGACTACCCACTATCACAGATACGCAGTATTTT.

This clonotype was counted at least ten times. This chain connects TRBV18 to TRBJ1-1, with TRBD1 matching 7 bases. Germline CDR1 KGHSH, CDR2 LQKENI. This CDR3 contains 13 residues. The trim removed 8 bases at V and 5 bases at J, leaving 8 bases unmatched. The CDR3 sequence is CASTNRGETEAFF. CDR3 nucleotides: TGTGCCAGCACTAACAGGGGAGAAACTGAAGCTTTCTTT.

This clonotype showed up many times. The rearrangement uses TRBV14 and TRBJ2-1; D is unclear. Trimming stripped 4 bases from V and 9 bases from J, with 13 bases between. CDR1 and CDR2 (germline): SGHDN, FVKESK. The CDR3 loop spans 13 amino acids. CDR3 bases: TGTGCCAGCAGCCCGTCTTCGGCCGTTGAGCAGTTCTTC. Its protein is CASSPSSAVEQFF. Together with reference TRBV14 and TRBJ2-1, the CDR3 gives the full variable domain: EAGVTQFPSHSVIEKGQTVTLRCDPISGHDNLYWYRRVMGKEIKFLLHFVKESKQDESGMPNNRFLAERTGGTYSTLKVQPAELEDSGVYFCASSPSSAVEQFFGPGTRLTVL.